The clone carrying this T cell receptor (beta chain) has more than one count but fewer than ten. Antigen specificity is unknown. The ends were cut back, 5 bases at V and 6 bases at J, with 19 bases in the middle. The germline V gene has CDR1 MGHDK and CDR2 SYGVNS. The CDR3 runs 16 residues. TCRdb reprocessed the reads with MiXCR, giving one entry per CDR3 protein. The top ten clones hold under 20% of a sample with some 480,000 distinct CDR3 sequences, 33% of them seen once. These data come from a study of T cell repertoires in cytomegalovirus infection. Overall study findings and caveats: CMV-specific TCR beta clonotypes restricted by HLA-C were the ones dominating the ex vivo response.

The source is a human donor in good health (CMV status not recorded). Some clones in this sample may be carry-over from other donors' samples. Sequencing used cultured PBMCs, obtained from culture after CMV antigen stimulation. This chain connects TRBV25-1 to TRBJ2-2; D is unclear. The CDR3 bases are TGTGCCAGCAGTAGGACCCGCATTCATGATCCCGGGGAGCTGTTTTTT. Protein: CASSRTRIHDPGELFF. Full variable domain (remainder filled in from reference TRBV25-1 and TRBJ2-2): EADIYQTPRYLVIGTGKKITLECSQTMGHDKMYWYQQDPGMELHLIHYSYGVNSTEKGDLSSESTVSRIRTEHFPLTLESARPSHTSQYLCASSRTRIHDPGELFFGEGSRLTVL.